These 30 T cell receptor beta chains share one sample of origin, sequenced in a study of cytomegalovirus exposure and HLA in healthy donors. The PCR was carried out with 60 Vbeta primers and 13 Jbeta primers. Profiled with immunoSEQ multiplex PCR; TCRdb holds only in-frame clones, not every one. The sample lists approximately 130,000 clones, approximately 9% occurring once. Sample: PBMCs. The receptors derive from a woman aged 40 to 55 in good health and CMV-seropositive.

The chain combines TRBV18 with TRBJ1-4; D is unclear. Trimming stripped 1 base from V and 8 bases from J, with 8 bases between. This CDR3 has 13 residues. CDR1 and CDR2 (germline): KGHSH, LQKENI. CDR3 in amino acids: CASSPRETEKLFF. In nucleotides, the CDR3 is TGTGCCAGCTCACCACGGGAGACCGAAAAACTGTTTTTT.

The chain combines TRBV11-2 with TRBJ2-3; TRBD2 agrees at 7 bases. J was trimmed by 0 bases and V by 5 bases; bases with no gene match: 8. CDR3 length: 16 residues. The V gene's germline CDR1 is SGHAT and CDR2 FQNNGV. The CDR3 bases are TGTGCCAGCAGCAGTGGGCGGGGGACTAGCACAGATACGCAGTATTTT. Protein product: CASSSGRGTSTDTQYF.

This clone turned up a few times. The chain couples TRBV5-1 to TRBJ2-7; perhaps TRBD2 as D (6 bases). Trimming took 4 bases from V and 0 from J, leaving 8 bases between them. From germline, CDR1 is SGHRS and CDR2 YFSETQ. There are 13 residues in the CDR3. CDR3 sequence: CASSPGSSYEQYF. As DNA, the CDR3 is TGCGCCAGCAGCCCCGGGAGCTCCTACGAGCAGTACTTC.

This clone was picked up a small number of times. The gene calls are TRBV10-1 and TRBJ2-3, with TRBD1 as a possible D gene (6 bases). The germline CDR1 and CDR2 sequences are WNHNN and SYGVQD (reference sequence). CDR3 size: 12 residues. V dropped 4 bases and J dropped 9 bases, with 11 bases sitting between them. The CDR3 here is CASSGKGVTQYF. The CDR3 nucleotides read TGCGCCAGCAGTGGCAAGGGGGTCACGCAGTATTTT.

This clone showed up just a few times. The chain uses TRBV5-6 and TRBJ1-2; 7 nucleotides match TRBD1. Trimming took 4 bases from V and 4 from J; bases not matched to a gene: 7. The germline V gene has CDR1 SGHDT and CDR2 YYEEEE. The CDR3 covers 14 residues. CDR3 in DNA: TGTGCCAGCAGCGCGGGACAGAGCCTCTATGGCTACACCTTC. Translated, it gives CASSAGQSLYGYTF.

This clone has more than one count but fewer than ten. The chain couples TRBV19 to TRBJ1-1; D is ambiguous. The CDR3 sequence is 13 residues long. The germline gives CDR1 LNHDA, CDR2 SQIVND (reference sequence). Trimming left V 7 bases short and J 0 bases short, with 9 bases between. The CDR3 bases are TGTGCCAGTACCAGTAGCATGAACACTGAAGCTTTCTTT. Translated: CASTSSMNTEAFF.

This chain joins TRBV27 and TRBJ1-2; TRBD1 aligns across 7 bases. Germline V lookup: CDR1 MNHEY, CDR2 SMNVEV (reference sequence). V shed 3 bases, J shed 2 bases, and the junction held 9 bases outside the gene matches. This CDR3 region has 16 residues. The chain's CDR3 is CASSFTTGTDNYGYTF. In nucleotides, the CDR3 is TGTGCCAGCAGTTTCACCACCGGGACAGACAACTATGGCTACACCTTC.

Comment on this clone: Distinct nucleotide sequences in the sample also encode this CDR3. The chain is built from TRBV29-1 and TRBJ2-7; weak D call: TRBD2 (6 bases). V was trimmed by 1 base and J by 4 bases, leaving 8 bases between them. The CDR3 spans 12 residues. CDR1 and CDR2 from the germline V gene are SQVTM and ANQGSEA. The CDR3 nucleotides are TGCAGCGTTGAAGGGGAGGCTTACGAGCAGTACTTC. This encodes CSVEGEAYEQYF.

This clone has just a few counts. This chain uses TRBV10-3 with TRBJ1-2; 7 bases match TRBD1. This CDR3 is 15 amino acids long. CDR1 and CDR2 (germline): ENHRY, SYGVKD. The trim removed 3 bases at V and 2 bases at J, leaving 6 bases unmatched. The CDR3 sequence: CAISDLQDRNYGYTF. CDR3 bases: TGTGCCATCAGTGATTTGCAGGACAGGAACTATGGCTACACCTTC.

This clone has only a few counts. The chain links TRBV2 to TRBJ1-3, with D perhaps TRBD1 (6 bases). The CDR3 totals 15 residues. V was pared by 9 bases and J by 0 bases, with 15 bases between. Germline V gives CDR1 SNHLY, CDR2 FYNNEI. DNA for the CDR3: TGTGCCAGTGGGAAACAGGGCCTCTCTGGAAACACCATATATTTT. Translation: CASGKQGLSGNTIYF.

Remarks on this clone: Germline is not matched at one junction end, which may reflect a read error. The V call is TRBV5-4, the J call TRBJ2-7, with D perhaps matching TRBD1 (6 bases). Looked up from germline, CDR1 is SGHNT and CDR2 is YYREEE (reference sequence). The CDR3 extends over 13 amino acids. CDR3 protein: CVSSRKAGDEQYF. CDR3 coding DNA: TGTGTCAGCAGCCGTAAGGCAGGGGACGAGCAGTACTTC. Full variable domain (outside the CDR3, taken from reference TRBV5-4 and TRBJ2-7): ETGVTQSPTHLIKTRGQQVTLRCSSQSGHNTVSWYQQALGQGPQFIFQYYREEENGRGNFPPRFSGLQFPNYSSELNVNALELDDSALYLCVSSRKAGDEQYFGPGTRLTVT.

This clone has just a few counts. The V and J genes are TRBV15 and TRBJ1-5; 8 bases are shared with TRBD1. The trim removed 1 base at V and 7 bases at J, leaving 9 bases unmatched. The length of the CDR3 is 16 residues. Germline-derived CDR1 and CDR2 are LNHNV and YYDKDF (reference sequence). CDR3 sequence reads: CATSRGGQGLGQPQHF. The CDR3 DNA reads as TGTGCCACCAGCAGAGGAGGACAGGGTCTAGGACAGCCCCAGCATTTT.

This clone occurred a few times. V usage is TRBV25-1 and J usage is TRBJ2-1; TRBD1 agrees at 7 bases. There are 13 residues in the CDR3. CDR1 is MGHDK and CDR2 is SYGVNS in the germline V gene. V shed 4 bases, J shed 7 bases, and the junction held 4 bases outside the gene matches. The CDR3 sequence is CASSGTGWNEQFF. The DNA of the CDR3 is TGTGCCAGCAGTGGGACAGGTTGGAATGAGCAGTTCTTC.

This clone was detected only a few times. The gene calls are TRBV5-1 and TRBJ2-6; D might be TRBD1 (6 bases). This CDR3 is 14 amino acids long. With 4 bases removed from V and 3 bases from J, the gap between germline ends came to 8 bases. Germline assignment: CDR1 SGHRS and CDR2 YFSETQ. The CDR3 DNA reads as TGCGCCAGCAGCCAGACAGGTGGGGCCAACGTCCTGACTTTC. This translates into CASSQTGGANVLTF.

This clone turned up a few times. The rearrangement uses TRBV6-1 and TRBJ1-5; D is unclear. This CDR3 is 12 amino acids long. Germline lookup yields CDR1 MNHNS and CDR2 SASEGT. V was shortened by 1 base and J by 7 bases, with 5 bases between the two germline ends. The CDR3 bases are TGTGCCAGCAGTGAAGACAACCAGCCCCAGCATTTT. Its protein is CASSEDNQPQHF.

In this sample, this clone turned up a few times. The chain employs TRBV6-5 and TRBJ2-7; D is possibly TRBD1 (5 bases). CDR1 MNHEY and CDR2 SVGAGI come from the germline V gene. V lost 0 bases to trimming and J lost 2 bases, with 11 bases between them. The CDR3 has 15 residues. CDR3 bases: TGTGCCAGCAGTTACTCGCAGGGTATACCCTACGAGCAGTACTTC. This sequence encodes CASSYSQGIPYEQYF.

The CDR3 nucleotides are TGCGCCAGCAGCGGCACTAGCGGAGAGACCCAGTACTTC. Residues: CASSGTSGETQYF. V usage is TRBV5-1 and J usage is TRBJ2-5, with 8 nucleotides matching TRBD2. The CDR3 spans 13 residues. After removal of 4 bases from V and 4 bases from J, the junction contained 3 bases not matched to a gene. Germline values: CDR1 SGHRS, CDR2 YFSETQ.

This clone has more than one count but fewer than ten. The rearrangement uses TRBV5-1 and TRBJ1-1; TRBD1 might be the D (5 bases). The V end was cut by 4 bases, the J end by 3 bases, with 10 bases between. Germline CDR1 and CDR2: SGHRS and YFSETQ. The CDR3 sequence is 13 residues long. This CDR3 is CASSRGEDTEAFF. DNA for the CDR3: TGCGCCAGCAGCCGAGGGGAGGACACTGAAGCTTTCTTT.

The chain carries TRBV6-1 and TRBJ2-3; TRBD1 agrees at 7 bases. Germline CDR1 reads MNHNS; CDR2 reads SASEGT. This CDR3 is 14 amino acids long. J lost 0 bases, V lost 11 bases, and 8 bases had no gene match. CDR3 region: CAAKRGQSTDTQYF. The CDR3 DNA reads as TGTGCCGCCAAAAGGGGACAGAGCACAGATACGCAGTATTTT.

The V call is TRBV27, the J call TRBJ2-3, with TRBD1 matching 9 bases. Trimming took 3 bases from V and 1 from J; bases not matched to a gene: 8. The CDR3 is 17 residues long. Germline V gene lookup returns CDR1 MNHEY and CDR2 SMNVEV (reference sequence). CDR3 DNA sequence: TGTGCCAGCAGTTTCTCCCACGACAGGGGGGGCACAGATACGCAGTATTTT. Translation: CASSFSHDRGGTDTQYF.

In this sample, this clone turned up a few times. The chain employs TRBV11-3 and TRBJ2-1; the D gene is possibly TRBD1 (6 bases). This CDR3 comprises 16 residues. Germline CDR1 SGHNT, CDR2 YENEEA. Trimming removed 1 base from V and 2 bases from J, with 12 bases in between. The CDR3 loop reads CASSLVAGAAYNEQFF. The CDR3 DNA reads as TGTGCCAGCAGCTTAGTTGCAGGGGCGGCCTACAATGAGCAGTTCTTC.

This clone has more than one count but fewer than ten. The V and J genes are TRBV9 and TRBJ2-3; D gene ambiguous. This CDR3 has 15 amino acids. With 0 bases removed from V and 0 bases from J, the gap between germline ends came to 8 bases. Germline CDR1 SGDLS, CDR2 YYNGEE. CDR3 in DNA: TGTGCCAGCAGCGTAGATTCAGGTAGCACAGATACGCAGTATTTT. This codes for CASSVDSGSTDTQYF. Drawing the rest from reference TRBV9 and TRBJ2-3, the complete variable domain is DSGVTQTPKHLITATGQRVTLRCSPRSGDLSVYWYQQSLDQGLQFLIQYYNGEERAKGNILERFSAQQFPDLHSELNLSSLELGDSALYFCASSVDSGSTDTQYFGPGTRLTVL.

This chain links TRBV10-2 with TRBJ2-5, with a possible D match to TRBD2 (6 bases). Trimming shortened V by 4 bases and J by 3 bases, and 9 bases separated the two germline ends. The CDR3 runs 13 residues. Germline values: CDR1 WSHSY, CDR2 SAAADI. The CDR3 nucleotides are TGCGCCAGCAGTGGAACGGGGGAAGAGACCCAGTACTTC. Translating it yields CASSGTGEETQYF.

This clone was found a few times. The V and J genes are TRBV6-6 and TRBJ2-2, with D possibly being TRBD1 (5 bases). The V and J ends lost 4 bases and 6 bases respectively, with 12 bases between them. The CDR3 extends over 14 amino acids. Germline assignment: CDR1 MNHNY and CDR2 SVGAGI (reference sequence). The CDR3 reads CASSWSGPPGELFF. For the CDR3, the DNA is TGTGCCAGCAGTTGGTCAGGGCCCCCCGGGGAGCTGTTTTTT.

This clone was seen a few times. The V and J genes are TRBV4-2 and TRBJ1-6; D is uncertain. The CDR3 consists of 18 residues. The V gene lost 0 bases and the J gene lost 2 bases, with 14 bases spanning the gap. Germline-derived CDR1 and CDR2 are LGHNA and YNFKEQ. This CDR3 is CASSQDLPWRAYNSPLHF. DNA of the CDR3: TGTGCCAGCAGCCAAGATCTACCCTGGCGGGCCTATAATTCACCCCTCCACTTT.

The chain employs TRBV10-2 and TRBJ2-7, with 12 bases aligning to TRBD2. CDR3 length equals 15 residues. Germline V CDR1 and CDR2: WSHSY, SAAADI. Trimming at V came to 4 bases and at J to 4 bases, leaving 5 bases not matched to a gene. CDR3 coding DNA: TGCGCCAGCAGTGTGCTAGCGGGGGGGCAATACGAGCAGTACTTC. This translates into CASSVLAGGQYEQYF.

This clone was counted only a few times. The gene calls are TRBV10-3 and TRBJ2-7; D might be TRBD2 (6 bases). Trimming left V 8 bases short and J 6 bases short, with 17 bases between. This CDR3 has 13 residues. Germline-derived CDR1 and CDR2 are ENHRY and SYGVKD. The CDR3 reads CAIAGQGGGEQYF. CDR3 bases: TGTGCCATCGCAGGGCAGGGAGGAGGCGAGCAGTACTTC.

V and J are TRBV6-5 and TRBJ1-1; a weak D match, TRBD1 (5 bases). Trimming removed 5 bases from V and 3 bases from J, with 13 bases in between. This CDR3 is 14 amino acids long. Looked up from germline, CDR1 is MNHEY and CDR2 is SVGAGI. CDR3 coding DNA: TGTGCCAGCAGTCCGGGGGGGGAGGACACTGAAGCTTTCTTT. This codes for CASSPGGEDTEAFF.

As DNA, the CDR3 is TGCGCCAGCAGTGAGAAGAGGCTAGCGGGTTTCGGGAGCCAGACCCAGTACTTC. Residues: CASSEKRLAGFGSQTQYF. The chain joins TRBV10-1 to TRBJ2-5, with 8 bases aligning to TRBD2. The CDR3 is 18 amino acids. The J segment lost 6 bases and the V segment lost 2 bases, leaving 17 bases of the junction unmatched. Germline CDR1 and CDR2: WNHNN and SYGVQD (reference sequence).

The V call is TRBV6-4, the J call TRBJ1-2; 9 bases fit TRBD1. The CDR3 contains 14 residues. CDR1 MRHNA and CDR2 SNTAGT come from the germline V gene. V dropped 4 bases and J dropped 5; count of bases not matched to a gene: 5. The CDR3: CASSVTGTGYGYTF. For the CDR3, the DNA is TGTGCCAGCAGTGTCACCGGGACAGGGTATGGCTACACCTTC.